These 13 T cell receptor beta chains share one sample of origin, sequenced in a study of T cells after yellow fever vaccination. TCRdb used MiXCR to reprocess the 5' RACE reads, holding one entry per CDR3 protein. The repertoire holds under 700,000 distinct CDR3 sequences, with 17% as singletons. The sample in question was PBMCs, obtained 4 to 5 days after the first yellow fever vaccination. The receptors derive from a man between 18 and 29 years old who received the YFV17D yellow fever vaccine.

The rearrangement links TRBV12-3 or TRBV12-4 to TRBJ1-1; D gene ambiguous. Trimming pared 3 bases from V and 0 bases from J, leaving 8 bases between. The CDR3 contains 14 residues. The CDR3 spells CASSFLDLNTEAFF. CDR3 sequence (DNA): TGTGCCAGCAGTTTTCTAGACCTGAACACTGAAGCTTTCTTT.

This clonotype was found a few times. The chain joins TRBV27 to TRBJ1-5; D gene ambiguous. Germline assignment: CDR1 MNHEY and CDR2 SMNVEV (reference sequence). This CDR3 comprises 13 residues. V was shortened by 2 bases and J by 4 bases, with 6 bases between the two germline ends. Here the CDR3 reads CASSLTQNQPQHF. CDR3 nucleotide sequence: TGTGCCAGCAGTTTAACTCAGAATCAGCCCCAGCATTTT.

This clonotype was observed many times. V usage is TRBV6-2 or TRBV6-3 and J usage is TRBJ2-2; the match to TRBD2 covers 14 bases. Trimming at V came to 0 bases and at J to 1 base, leaving 4 bases not matched to a gene. Per the germline V gene, CDR1 is MNHEY and CDR2 is SVGEGT. This CDR3 has 19 amino acids. In nucleotides, the CDR3 is TGTGCCAGCAGTTACTCCGGGACTAGCGGGGGATGGAACACCGGGGAGCTGTTTTTT. Translating gives CASSYSGTSGGWNTGELFF.

This clonotype was counted a few times. The gene calls are TRBV12-3 or TRBV12-4 and TRBJ2-1; 7 nucleotides align to TRBD1. Trimming at V came to 6 bases and at J to 11 bases, leaving 10 bases not matched to a gene. The CDR3 sequence is 13 residues long. The CDR3 DNA sequence: TGTGCCAGCAGCCTGGGACAGTTAAACAAGCAGTTCTTC. Encoded protein: CASSLGQLNKQFF.

This clonotype came up a few times. The J gene is TRBJ2-5, the V gene TRBV25-1, with D possibly being TRBD1 or TRBD2 (5 bases each). The V end was cut by 4 bases, the J end by 5 bases, with 11 bases between. The CDR3 is 13 residues long. Germline V CDR1 and CDR2: MGHDK, SYGVNS. CDR3 in amino acids: CASSAPGTETQYF. The CDR3 nucleotides are TGTGCCAGCAGTGCCCCCGGGACCGAGACCCAGTACTTC.

A few counts support this clonotype. This chain uses TRBV5-1 with TRBJ1-6; D gene unclear. Germline CDR1 is SGHRS and CDR2 is YFSETQ. V shed 0 bases and J shed 2 bases, with 6 bases lying between them. The length of the CDR3 is 15 residues. The CDR3 DNA sequence: TGCGCCAGCAGCTTGGGGAACCCCTATAATTCACCCCTCCACTTT. The encoded protein is CASSLGNPYNSPLHF.

This clonotype was found a few times. V is TRBV23-1 and J is TRBJ2-7; D tentatively reads TRBD1 or TRBD2 (5 bases each). TRBV23-1 is an open reading frame, and its role is uncertain. CDR3 size: 9 residues. CDR3 amino acids: CGGLGEQYV. The CDR3, as DNA: TGCGGGGGGTTGGGCGAGCAGTACGTC.

V gene TRBV7-3 combines with J gene TRBJ2-3; D gene uncertain. The germline V gene encodes CDR1 SGHTA and CDR2 FQGTGA. V was cut by 3 bases and J by 0 bases, with 13 bases left in between. CDR3 length: 16 amino acids. The CDR3 spells CASSFVSMGSTDTQYF. The CDR3 DNA follows: TGTGCCAGCAGCTTCGTCTCCATGGGGAGCACAGATACGCAGTATTTT.

The rearrangement links TRBV6-1 to TRBJ1-6; TRBD1 is a possible D gene (5 bases). The CDR3 is 16 amino acids. V dropped 5 bases and J dropped 0 bases, with 11 bases sitting between them. The germline V gene has CDR1 MNHNS and CDR2 SASEGT. This chain's CDR3 is CASSRDESSYNSPLHF. CDR3 bases: TGTGCCAGCAGTAGGGACGAGAGCTCCTATAATTCACCCCTCCACTTT.

This rearrangement joins TRBV6-2 or TRBV6-3 to TRBJ1-2; possibly TRBD1 for D (6 bases). V lost 6 bases, J lost 8 bases, and 13 bases lay in between. The CDR3 has 12 amino acids. From germline, CDR1 is MNHEY and CDR2 SVGEGT. CDR3 nucleotides: TGTGCCAGCAGCCAGGGGAAGGAAGGCTACACCTTC. This translates into CASSQGKEGYTF.

The chain employs TRBV7-2 and TRBJ2-2; TRBD1 might be the D (6 bases). The CDR3 extends over 15 amino acids. V was shortened by 7 bases and J by 7 bases, with 19 bases between the two germline ends. The germline CDR1 and CDR2 sequences are SGHTA and FQGNSA. DNA of the CDR3: TGTGCCAGCAATCGCCCCTCAACAGGGTTCGGGGAGCTGTTTTTT. It encodes CASNRPSTGFGELFF.

This clonotype was counted only a few times. This sequence joins TRBV4-1 and TRBJ2-5; 9 positions agree with TRBD1. With V trimmed by 0 bases and J by 7 bases, 9 bases remained unmatched. This CDR3 has 16 residues. Germline V lookup: CDR1 MGHRA, CDR2 YSYEKL. The CDR3 sequence: CASSQEQGAVVGTQYF. The CDR3 DNA reads as TGCGCCAGCAGCCAAGAACAGGGGGCCGTGGTAGGGACCCAGTACTTC.

This clonotype was found a few times. This chain joins TRBV9 and TRBJ1-2; no definite D call. The ends were cut back, 0 bases at V and 2 bases at J, with 11 bases in the middle. Germline values: CDR1 SGDLS, CDR2 YYNGEE. This CDR3 is built from 15 residues. The CDR3 region has the DNA TGTGCCAGCAGCGTAGGCGGTCAGGCGAACTATGGCTACACCTTC. Its protein is CASSVGGQANYGYTF.